The source of this TCR beta chain is a study of T cells after yellow fever vaccination. Overall study findings and caveats: A weaker secondary response peaked on day 5, the primary on day 15. Clonotype sharing between CD4 and CD8 compartments was small. Most primary-vaccination clones reappeared after the booster (about 96% CD4, approximately 88% CD8).

This clonotype was observed many times. What it binds is unknown. They built TCR cDNA with 5'RACE template switching, a step that put in a universal primer site and UMIs. TCRdb re-called the 5' RACE reads through MiXCR, storing one row per CDR3 protein. Of about 130,000 distinct CDR3 sequences listed, 7.5% to 10% are singletons. The clonotype comes from a young man who received the YFV17D yellow fever vaccine. Sequenced here: CD8+ T cells sorted from PBMCs, sampled on the day of the yellow fever booster vaccination.

CDR3 protein: CASRKTDTGELFF. The DNA for the CDR3 is TGCGCCAGCAGAAAGACAGACACCGGGGAGCTGTTTTTT. The chain is built from TRBV10-2 and TRBJ2-2; D possibly corresponds to TRBD1 (5 bases). Between the trimmed V and J ends, which lost 6 bases and 3 bases, there was a span of 8 bases. Per the germline V gene, CDR1 is WSHSY and CDR2 is SAAADI. The CDR3 consists of 13 residues.